These 29 T cell receptor beta chains share one sample of origin, sequenced in a study of shared clonotypes between healthy human individuals. The repertoire was sequenced with immunoSEQ multiplex PCR; TCRdb's copy has only in-frame clones and lacks some. Here the sample spans over a million clones, around 97% being singletons. Sequences were obtained from naive CD4+ T cells sorted from blood. Subset in this sample: CD45RA+ positively selected. The receptor source for this set is a man between 25 and 39 years old in good health.

CDR3 loop: CASSKVSLDYGYTF. Here the CDR3 DNA reads TGTGCCAGCAGTAAAGTTAGTCTGGACTATGGCTACACCTTC. This rearrangement joins TRBV28 to TRBJ1-2, with D unclear. Germline loops: CDR1 MDHEN, CDR2 SYDVKM. V lost 5 bases to trimming and J lost 3 bases, with 13 bases between them. CDR3 length: 14 amino acids.

The CDR3 loop is CASSLEAQETQYF. The CDR3 region has the DNA TGCGCCAGCAGCTTGGAGGCACAAGAGACCCAGTACTTC. V is TRBV5-1 and J is TRBJ2-5; D call uncertain. The CDR3 spans 13 residues. Between the trimmed V and J ends, which lost 0 bases and 2 bases, there was a span of 5 bases. Germline V gene data show CDR1 as SGHRS and CDR2 as YFSETQ.

The chain joins TRBV7-9 to TRBJ2-4; the D is unclear. The CDR3 runs 16 residues. V was pared by 5 bases and J by 12 bases, with 26 bases between. Germline values: CDR1 SEHNR, CDR2 FQNEAQ (reference sequence). The CDR3 is CASSPPSRQSGIRQYF. The CDR3 DNA is TGTGCCAGCAGCCCCCCGAGCAGGCAGTCCGGAATTCGTCAGTACTTC.

The rearrangement uses TRBV27 and TRBJ2-7; D unresolved. This CDR3 has 15 amino acids. Germline CDR1 MNHEY, CDR2 SMNVEV (reference sequence). The V end was cut by 8 bases, the J end by 0 bases, with 17 bases between. The CDR3 is CASQYRAENSYEQYF. The CDR3 bases are TGTGCCAGCCAGTATCGGGCGGAAAACTCCTACGAGCAGTACTTC.

This clone appeared once. V usage is TRBV5-1 and J usage is TRBJ2-3, with D possibly being TRBD2 (6 bases). Trimming removed 4 bases from V and 2 bases from J, with 20 bases in between. The CDR3 contains 17 residues. The germline gives CDR1 SGHRS, CDR2 YFSETQ. As DNA, the CDR3 is TGCGCCAGCAGCCACCCCCGGGGGTCTTACTCCACAGATACGCAGTATTTT. Amino acid sequence: CASSHPRGSYSTDTQYF.

About this clone: The sample carries other DNA sequences with the same CDR3. The V call is TRBV18, the J call TRBJ1-5; D remains unclear. This CDR3 spans 12 amino acids. Germline lookup yields CDR1 KGHSH and CDR2 LQKENI. The V end lost 1 base, the J end lost 7 bases, and 5 bases lay between the germline ends. DNA for the CDR3: TGTGCCAGCTCACCACTGGGACAGCCCCAGCATTTT. This translates into CASSPLGQPQHF.

To note about this clone: The identical CDR3 is also encoded by other nucleotide sequences in the sample. V and J are TRBV19 and TRBJ2-2, with D unclear. CDR1 is LNHDA and CDR2 is SQIVND in the germline V gene (reference sequence). The CDR3 has 13 residues. The V gene lost 2 bases and the J gene lost 4 bases, with 5 bases spanning the gap. CDR3 sequence reads: CASSISGTGELFF. CDR3 DNA: TGTGCCAGTAGTATATCGGGCACCGGGGAGCTGTTTTTT.

The gene calls are TRBV4-1 and TRBJ2-3, with D possibly matching TRBD1 (6 bases). The V and J ends lost 1 base and 0 bases respectively, with 11 bases between them. The germline V gene encodes CDR1 MGHRA and CDR2 YSYEKL. This CDR3 is 16 amino acids long. CDR3 in amino acids: CASSQAGQLSTDTQYF. Written as DNA, the CDR3 is TGCGCCAGCAGCCAAGCGGGACAACTTAGCACAGATACGCAGTATTTT.

The J gene is TRBJ2-1, the V gene TRBV21-1. TRBV21-1 is shown as a pseudogene. This CDR3 is 13 amino acids long. Written as DNA, the CDR3 is TGTGCCAGCAGCAAAGGGGATCTTGGTGAGCAGTTCTTC. Translating it yields CASSKGDLGEQFF.

V usage is TRBV6-5 and J usage is TRBJ1-5; 7 bases match TRBD1. Trimming removed 0 bases from V and 7 bases from J; junction bases left unmatched: 3. The CDR3 is 14 amino acids. Germline V gene sequence: CDR1 MNHEY, CDR2 SVGAGI. The CDR3 reads CASSYSTGQQPQHF. The CDR3 nucleotides are TGTGCCAGCAGTTACTCGACAGGGCAACAGCCCCAGCATTTT.

The CDR3 here is CASSPGTYNEQFF. The CDR3 bases are TGTGCCAGCAGCCCAGGGACTTACAATGAGCAGTTCTTC. The J gene is TRBJ2-1, the V gene TRBV5-5; D may be TRBD2 (6 bases). The V end was cut by 4 bases, the J end by 4 bases, with 9 bases between. The length of the CDR3 is 13 residues. Germline CDR1 SGHKS, CDR2 YYEKEE (reference sequence).

The rearrangement joins TRBV5-5 to TRBJ1-2, with D uncertain. The germline gives CDR1 SGHKS, CDR2 YYEKEE (reference sequence). The length of the CDR3 is 14 residues. Trimming took 1 base from V and 0 from J, leaving 7 bases between them. CDR3: CASSLSEANYGYTF. CDR3 DNA sequence: TGTGCCAGCAGCTTGTCGGAAGCTAACTATGGCTACACCTTC.

Note on this clone: Other nucleotide sequences from this sample produce the same CDR3. The chain carries TRBV7-2 and TRBJ2-3; D is undetermined. Trimming left V 2 bases short and J 1 base short, with 4 bases between. The CDR3 is 13 residues long. CDR1 is SGHTA and CDR2 is FQGNSA in the germline V gene. The DNA of the CDR3 is TGTGCCAGCAGCTTACAAGGCACAGATACGCAGTATTTT. As protein: CASSLQGTDTQYF. Variable domain in full (rest from reference TRBV7-2 and TRBJ2-3): GAGVSQSPSNKVTEKGKDVELRCDPISGHTALYWYRQSLGQGLEFLIYFQGNSAPDKSGLPSDRFSAERTGGSVSTLTIQRTQQEDSAVYLCASSLQGTDTQYFGPGTRLTVL.

The rearrangement links TRBV7-2 to TRBJ2-3; 10 bases line up with TRBD2. The CDR3 spans 16 residues. From germline, CDR1 is SGHTA and CDR2 FQGNSA. The ends lost 5 bases at V and 2 bases at J; junction bases unmatched: 7. CDR3 in DNA: TGTGCCAGCAGCCCACTAGCGGGGATCTACACAGATACGCAGTATTTT. Protein sequence: CASSPLAGIYTDTQYF.

The CDR3 here is CASSLSWTNYGYTF. The DNA of the CDR3 is TGTGCCAGCAGCTTAAGTTGGACTAACTATGGCTACACCTTC. V is TRBV7-2 and J is TRBJ1-2; D gene unclear. Germline loops: CDR1 SGHTA, CDR2 FQGNSA. Deletions cut 2 bases from V and 0 bases from J, with 7 bases between. This CDR3 is built from 14 residues.

The gene calls are TRBV29-1 and TRBJ2-7; possibly TRBD2 for D (6 bases). The CDR3 loop spans 15 amino acids. V dropped 3 bases and J dropped 0 bases, with 15 bases sitting between them. Germline values: CDR1 SQVTM, CDR2 ANQGSEA. The CDR3 loop is CSVEGPGGFSYEQYF. CDR3 bases: TGCAGCGTTGAGGGTCCTGGAGGGTTCTCCTACGAGCAGTACTTC.

The rearrangement uses TRBV6-4 and TRBJ2-1, with TRBD2 identical over 8 bases. The junction had 13 bases not matched to a gene; V was cut back by 5 bases and J by 13 bases. The CDR3 has 14 amino acids. Germline CDR1 reads MRHNA; CDR2 reads SNTAGT. Here the CDR3 DNA reads TGTGCCAGCAGTAGGTTCACTAGCGGTCCTGCCCAGTTCTTC. This translates into CASSRFTSGPAQFF.

V gene TRBV5-1 combines with J gene TRBJ2-5; D assignment may be TRBD1 or TRBD2 (5 bases each). Trimming left V 4 bases short and J 5 bases short, with 15 bases between. CDR1 is SGHRS, CDR2 YFSETQ, per germline. The CDR3 spans 14 residues. This chain's CDR3 is CASSDGTLGETQYF. CDR3 bases: TGCGCCAGCAGCGATGGGACCCTGGGGGAGACCCAGTACTTC.

CDR3 DNA sequence: TGCGCCAGCAGCTTGGGGTACCGGGACACTGCTGGGGCCAACGTCCTGACTTTC. Its translation is CASSLGYRDTAGANVLTF. This chain joins TRBV5-1 and TRBJ2-6; a possible D gene is TRBD1 (6 bases). Trimming removed 0 bases from V and 2 bases from J, with 15 bases in between. Germline-derived CDR1 and CDR2 are SGHRS and YFSETQ. The CDR3 has 18 residues. Filled out from reference TRBV5-1 and TRBJ2-6, the complete variable domain reads KAGVTQTPRYLIKTRGQQVTLSCSPISGHRSVSWYQQTPGQGLQFLFEYFSETQRNKGNFPGRFSGRQFSNSRSEMNVSTLELGDSALYLCASSLGYRDTAGANVLTFGAGSRLTVL.

The rearrangement links TRBV15 to TRBJ2-7, with TRBD2 matching 8 bases. The CDR3 contains 13 residues. Germline CDR1 LNHNV, CDR2 YYDKDF (reference sequence). The V and J ends lost 7 bases and 7 bases, in that order; junction bases with no gene match: 9. This CDR3 is CATNPAGVGEQYF. The CDR3 DNA sequence: TGTGCCACCAACCCAGCGGGAGTGGGAGAGCAGTACTTC.

This chain joins TRBV18 and TRBJ2-3; no reliable D call. Germline V CDR1 and CDR2: KGHSH, LQKENI. The CDR3 runs 16 residues. V lost 3 bases and J lost 4, with 17 bases in between. The DNA for the CDR3 is TGTGCCAGCTCACCTTTCCCCCCGCTGGGCCCAGATACGCAGTATTTT. Its protein product is CASSPFPPLGPDTQYF. The variable domain in full, with the rest retrieved from reference TRBV18 and TRBJ2-3, is NAGVMQNPRHLVRRRGQEARLRCSPMKGHSHVYWYRQLPEEGLKFMVYLQKENIIDESGMPKERFSAEFPKEGPSILRIQQVVRGDSAAYFCASSPFPPLGPDTQYFGPGTRLTVL.

The V and J genes are TRBV5-6 and TRBJ1-4; a weak D match, TRBD1 (5 bases). CDR1 is SGHDT, CDR2 YYEEEE, per germline. The CDR3 is made up of 18 amino acids. With 0 bases removed from V and 3 bases from J, the gap between germline ends came to 18 bases. CDR3 amino acids: CASSLGPTGAGPNEKLFF. DNA of the CDR3: TGTGCCAGCAGCTTGGGTCCCACCGGGGCAGGACCTAATGAAAAACTGTTTTTT.

The J gene is TRBJ2-2, the V gene TRBV9; 9 bases are a match to TRBD1. The CDR3 totals 16 residues. Germline values: CDR1 SGDLS, CDR2 YYNGEE. J lost 5 bases, V lost 4 bases, and 9 bases had no gene match. In DNA, the CDR3 is TGTGCCAGCAGCTCATCACAGGGGGCGCGTACCGGGGAGCTGTTTTTT. Its protein is CASSSSQGARTGELFF. The full variable domain, rest sourced from reference TRBV9 and TRBJ2-2, is DSGVTQTPKHLITATGQRVTLRCSPRSGDLSVYWYQQSLDQGLQFLIQYYNGEERAKGNILERFSAQQFPDLHSELNLSSLELGDSALYFCASSSSQGARTGELFFGEGSRLTVL.

The J gene is TRBJ1-4, the V gene TRBV6-6; possible D gene TRBD1, 6 bases. The CDR3 length is 14 residues. Germline loops: CDR1 MNHNY, CDR2 SVGAGI (reference sequence). Trimming took off 2 bases at V and 8 bases at J, with 12 bases between the two ends. CDR3 DNA sequence: TGTGCCAGCAGTTACCAGGGGCCGAGGGAAAAACTGTTTTTT. Amino acids: CASSYQGPREKLFF.

This chain connects TRBV9 to TRBJ2-1; 10 bases fit TRBD2. The CDR3 sequence is 15 residues long. Looked up from germline, CDR1 is SGDLS and CDR2 is YYNGEE. Trimming took 3 bases from V and 6 from J; bases not matched to a gene: 6. CDR3 protein: CASSASGREFNEQFF. CDR3 bases: TGTGCCAGCAGCGCAAGCGGGAGGGAGTTCAATGAGCAGTTCTTC.

The chain has TRBV5-1 and TRBJ2-3, with D tentatively TRBD1 or TRBD2 (5 bases each). The germline V and J ends were trimmed by 0 bases and 4 bases, with 12 bases remaining between them. The CDR3 sequence is 15 residues long. CDR1 SGHRS and CDR2 YFSETQ come from the germline V gene. CDR3 amino acids: CASSLAGADPDTQYF. In nucleotides, the CDR3 is TGCGCCAGCAGCTTGGCCGGGGCAGACCCAGATACGCAGTATTTT.

This rearrangement joins TRBV5-1 to TRBJ2-1; 13 nucleotides agree with TRBD2. Losses at the gene ends were 4 bases for V and 8 bases for J; bases not matched to a gene: 6. This CDR3 has 15 residues. Germline V gene lookup returns CDR1 SGHRS and CDR2 YFSETQ. The CDR3 nucleotides are TGCGCCAGCAGCAACGGACTAGCGGGAGCTGATGAGCAGTTCTTC. Translation: CASSNGLAGADEQFF.

The chain uses TRBV18 and TRBJ2-3; D is unresolved. CDR3 length: 13 amino acids. Germline CDR1 and CDR2: KGHSH and LQKENI. V shed 5 bases and J shed 4 bases, with 10 bases lying between them. The CDR3 region has the DNA TGTGCCAGCTCAAGGTCGGGTCCAGATACGCAGTATTTT. This codes for CASSRSGPDTQYF.

J is TRBJ2-7 and V is TRBV28, with 8 bases fitting TRBD2. CDR1 and CDR2 from the germline V gene are MDHEN and SYDVKM. V gave up 7 bases and J gave up 9 bases; unmatched junction bases: 5. The CDR3 length is 11 residues. The CDR3 DNA reads as TGTGCCAGCACCTCGGGAGGGATGCAGTACTTC. Translation gives CASTSGGMQYF.